The present entry profiles one T cell receptor (beta chain) with its context. Its antigen is not known. This sample was taken from a study of T cell responses to AZD1222 COVID-19 vaccine. The assay was immunoSEQ multiplex PCR, and TCRdb's table has in-frame clones only and misses some. The sample has 130,000 or so clones; about 93% are singletons. General observations from the study: Clonal diversity may have been underestimated, and the donors were mostly white British, with more females than males. Distributed over spike, vaccine-associated CD4 TCRs predominated at 160-218 and 743-854. Spike-specific TCR depth and breadth grew after two AZD1222 doses. Among AZD1222 vaccinees, only 5 to 7 were seropositive at baseline.

The source was peripheral blood, collected on day 0 of AZD1222 vaccination. This receptor was taken from an adult in good health.

CDR3 DNA sequence: TGCGCCAGCAGTCCCTCCAGGGGGAAAGCCTACGAGCAGTACTTC. Its protein product is CASSPSRGKAYEQYF. The V call is TRBV23-1, the J call TRBJ2-7; 7 positions agree with TRBD1. TRBV23-1 is annotated as an ORF whose role is uncertain. V gave up 4 bases and J gave up 2 bases; unmatched junction bases: 8. This CDR3 comprises 15 residues.